The rows below give T cell receptor beta chains drawn from one sample of a study of identical twins. TCRdb reprocessed the 5' RACE reads with MiXCR, giving one entry per CDR3 protein. The sample carries some 600,000 distinct CDR3 sequences, less than 9% recorded once. The data were also submitted as part of a second study, on yellow fever vaccine responses in identical twins.

The specimen was PBMCs. The source of these receptors is a young woman in good health. CDR3s include the opening cysteine and the closing phenylalanine or tryptophan. D genes are given only for firm matches. The listing skips clone size in some rows; elsewhere it reads once, few, many or a size class.

j_call d_call clone_size v_call cdr3_nt cdr3_aa
TRBJ2-5 - few TRBV6-1 TGTGCCAGCAGCCCGACGGGGTACGGAGAGACCCAGTACTTC CASSPTGYGETQYF
TRBJ2-1 TRBD2 - TRBV27 TGTGCCAGCAGTTTGGTTGGCGGGGGGGCCCGATACAATGAGCAGTTCTTC CASSLVGGGARYNEQFF
TRBJ2-3 - many TRBV3-1 TGTGCCAGCAGCCTTCAAACGGGGGGCAGCACAGATACGCAGTATTTT CASSLQTGGSTDTQYF
TRBJ2-5 TRBD2 few TRBV2 TGTGCCAGCAGGAGCCCTGGACTAGCGGGAGGTCAAGAGACCCAGTACTTC CASRSPGLAGGQETQYF
TRBJ2-1 - many TRBV2 TGTGCCAGCAGTGTCCCCGGGACTTCCTACAATGAGCAGTTCTTC CASSVPGTSYNEQFF
TRBJ2-3 - few TRBV5-6 TGTGCCAGCAGCCTGGGACTCCCGGTCTTATATTTT CASSLGLPVLYF
TRBJ2-3 - few TRBV6-5 TGTGCCAGCAGGAAGACCACAGATACGCAGTATTTT CASRKTTDTQYF
TRBJ1-6 - many TRBV6-1 TGTGCCAGCAGCGGGGAGGGCGCCCAATCACCCCTCCACTTT CASSGEGAQSPLHF
TRBJ1-1 - few TRBV5-1 TGCGCCAGCAGCTTGGAGCCAGGGTTCACTGAAGCTTTCTTT CASSLEPGFTEAFF
TRBJ2-4 - - TRBV5-6 TGTGCCAGCAGCTTGGCCTACCGAGGAGTCAAAAACATTCAGTACTTC CASSLAYRGVKNIQYF